The 7 T cell receptor beta chains presented below share a single source sample, sequenced in a study of shared clonotypes between healthy human individuals. The naive CD8 subset, CD45RO-negative cells positively selected for CCR7, excluded terminally differentiated effector memory CD45RA+ cells. Some clones are missing from TCRdb's copy, which holds only in-frame ones; the method was immunoSEQ multiplex PCR. The profile shows fewer than 700,000 clones, approximately 95% of them singletons. The sample taken for sequencing was naive CD8+ T cells sorted from blood. These receptors originate from a young woman in good health.

The J gene is TRBJ2-7, the V gene TRBV19; 8 bases are shared with TRBD2. This CDR3 is 13 amino acids long. The germline CDR1 and CDR2 sequences are LNHDA and SQIVND (reference sequence). Losses at the gene ends were 10 bases for V and 4 bases for J; bases not matched to a gene: 9. The CDR3 DNA follows: TGTGCCATTTCGAGCGGGAGCGGATACGAGCAGTACTTC. Translated, it gives CAISSGSGYEQYF.

This rearrangement joins TRBV27 to TRBJ2-2; TRBD1 matches 7 bases. The CDR3 has 17 amino acids. Losses at the gene ends were 2 bases for V and 5 bases for J; bases not matched to a gene: 11. Per germline, CDR1 MNHEY and CDR2 SMNVEV (reference sequence). CDR3 sequence: CASSLRGMTGRTGELFF. In nucleotides, the CDR3 is TGTGCCAGCAGTTTAAGGGGTATGACAGGGCGAACCGGGGAGCTGTTTTTT.

This clone was detected once. This chain connects TRBV7-9 to TRBJ2-1; D remains ambiguous. The CDR3 totals 14 residues. Germline CDR1 and CDR2: SEHNR and FQNEAQ (reference sequence). The ends were cut back, 2 bases at V and 6 bases at J, with 11 bases in the middle. The CDR3 nucleotides are TGTGCCAGCAGCTTACAGGTGCCTGGCAATGAGCAGTTCTTC. As protein: CASSLQVPGNEQFF.

This CDR3 reads CASSWGREQPYEQYF. The DNA of the CDR3 is TGCGCCAGCAGCTGGGGGCGGGAACAGCCCTACGAGCAGTACTTC. The rearrangement uses TRBV5-1 and TRBJ2-5; D is tentatively TRBD1 or TRBD2 (6 bases each). The J call may be wrong; the DNA end is better matched by TRBJ2-7. The length of the CDR3 is 15 residues. CDR1 SGHRS and CDR2 YFSETQ come from the germline V gene.

This sequence joins TRBV6-5 and TRBJ2-2, with 12 positions matching TRBD2. The CDR3 spans 15 residues. Trimming cost V 6 bases and J 5 bases; bases outside gene matches: 4. Germline V CDR1 and CDR2: MNHEY, SVGAGI. The CDR3 DNA reads TGTGCCAGCAGCAGACTAGCGGGAGAAACCGGGGAGCTGTTTTTT. As protein: CASSRLAGETGELFF.

The chain joins TRBV29-1 to TRBJ2-1, with 7 bases matching TRBD1. CDR1 and CDR2 (germline): SQVTM, ANQGSEA. The CDR3 is 17 residues long. With V trimmed by 2 bases and J by 1 base, 11 bases remained unmatched. Here the CDR3 reads CSVENRGLGPSYNEQFF. The CDR3 DNA reads as TGCAGCGTTGAAAATAGGGGGCTCGGCCCTTCCTACAATGAGCAGTTCTTC.

The chain has TRBV15 and TRBJ2-3; D gene uncertain. The CDR3 covers 16 residues. The V gene's germline CDR1 is LNHNV and CDR2 YYDKDF (reference sequence). The V end was cut by 5 bases, the J end by 6 bases, with 21 bases between. CDR3 sequence reads: CATSYELLRGADTQYF. CDR3 in DNA: TGTGCCACCAGCTACGAGCTCTTGCGCGGAGCGGATACGCAGTATTTT.